These 17 T cell receptor beta chains came from one sample sequenced in a study of blood T cell repertoires in COVID-19. Produced via immunoSEQ multiplex PCR; TCRdb's table is partial and in-frame only. Of 540,000 or so clones in the sample, about 89% were seen once. Sequencing input: peripheral blood. These receptors all come from a woman aged 50 to 60 with COVID-19, enrolled during active disease.

V and J are TRBV7-8 and TRBJ2-5; 8 bases are shared with TRBD2. CDR3 length: 16 amino acids. Per the germline V gene, CDR1 is SGHVS and CDR2 is FQNEAQ. The V and J ends lost 0 bases and 5 bases, in that order; junction bases with no gene match: 8. CDR3 residues: CASSLASGDLSETQYF. In DNA, the CDR3 is TGTGCCAGCAGCTTAGCTAGCGGGGATCTCTCGGAGACCCAGTACTTC.

The CDR3 nucleotides are TGTGCCAGCAGCCAGGGGGACAGGGTAGCTTTCTTT. Protein: CASSQGDRVAFF. The chain links TRBV3-1 (or the pseudogene TRBV3-2) to TRBJ1-1; TRBD1 agrees at 9 bases. This CDR3 comprises 12 residues. After removal of 3 bases from V and 10 bases from J, the junction contained 3 bases not matched to a gene. Germline V gives CDR1 LGHDT, CDR2 YNNKEL (reference sequence).

The chain combines TRBV5-1 with TRBJ1-1; 10 bases are shared with TRBD1. V was clipped by 5 bases and J by 4 bases; unmatched bases: 8. The CDR3 totals 15 residues. Germline V gene data show CDR1 as SGHRS and CDR2 as YFSETQ. The CDR3 nucleotides read TGCGCCAGCAGAGCGACAGGGGGCGCGGGCACTGAAGCTTTCTTT. Translating gives CASRATGGAGTEAFF. The full variable domain, with the rest looked up from reference TRBV5-1 and TRBJ1-1, is KAGVTQTPRYLIKTRGQQVTLSCSPISGHRSVSWYQQTPGQGLQFLFEYFSETQRNKGNFPGRFSGRQFSNSRSEMNVSTLELGDSALYLCASRATGGAGTEAFFGQGTRLTVV.

The rearrangement joins TRBV11-2 to TRBJ2-2; 11 bases align to TRBD1. CDR3 size: 18 residues. The V gene end was trimmed by 8 bases and the J gene end by 5 bases; junction bases not matched to a gene: 16. Germline V gene sequence: CDR1 SGHAT, CDR2 FQNNGV. CDR3 nucleotide sequence: TGTGCCAGCCGTTTTCCCCGGGACAGGGGGATGGGGACCGGGGAGCTGTTTTTT. This encodes CASRFPRDRGMGTGELFF.

This clone was seen just once. The chain links TRBV7-2 to TRBJ1-4; 8 nucleotides match TRBD1. The CDR3 consists of 15 residues. V was clipped by 4 bases and J by 1 base; unmatched bases: 2. Germline V gene sequence: CDR1 SGHTA, CDR2 FQGNSA. CDR3 coding DNA: TGTGCCAGCAGCTCAACAGGGGGAACTAATGAAAAACTGTTTTTT. The encoded protein is CASSSTGGTNEKLFF.

The chain is built from TRBV28 and TRBJ2-5; D unclear. The CDR3 extends over 13 amino acids. V was clipped by 3 bases and J by 0 bases, with 5 bases between them. The V gene's germline CDR1 is MDHEN and CDR2 SYDVKM. CDR3 nucleotides: TGTGCCAGCAGTTTGGGCCACCAAGAGACCCAGTACTTC. Translation gives CASSLGHQETQYF.

V gene TRBV24-1 combines with J gene TRBJ1-2, with 7 bases that match TRBD1. CDR1 is KGHDR and CDR2 is SFDVKD in the germline V gene. The CDR3 has 16 residues. After removal of 3 bases from V and 2 bases from J, the junction contained 8 bases not matched to a gene. The CDR3 bases are TGTGCCACCAGTGATGGCGGACAGGAGATAAACTATGGCTACACCTTC. Translation gives CATSDGGQEINYGYTF.

The J gene is TRBJ1-2, the V gene TRBV19; 8 bases are shared with TRBD1. The junction had 9 bases not matched to a gene; V was cut back by 5 bases and J by 7 bases. Germline V gene data show CDR1 as LNHDA and CDR2 as SQIVND (reference sequence). The CDR3 spans 14 residues. Here the CDR3 reads CASSAGQGIRGYTF. The CDR3 DNA reads TGTGCCAGTAGTGCCGGACAGGGAATTCGTGGCTACACCTTC.

The chain employs TRBV27 and TRBJ1-6; 7 bases map to TRBD1. Germline V gives CDR1 MNHEY, CDR2 SMNVEV (reference sequence). There are 21 residues in the CDR3. With 0 bases clipped from V and 8 bases from J, the junction kept 22 bases outside the gene matches. The CDR3 DNA is TGTGCCAGCAGTTTATCGACCGGACAGGCCCCTGAAGGTAGACTATATTCACCCCTCCACTTT. Its translation: CASSLSTGQAPEGRLYSPLHF.

V is TRBV3-1 (or the pseudogene TRBV3-2) and J is TRBJ1-4, with unresolved D. CDR1 LGHDT and CDR2 YNNKEL come from the germline V gene (reference sequence). There are 13 residues in the CDR3. Trimming pared 4 bases from V and 6 bases from J, leaving 9 bases between. The CDR3 nucleotides read TGTGCCAGCAGCCTTGGGCAGCATGAAAAACTGTTTTTT. This codes for CASSLGQHEKLFF.

The rearrangement uses TRBV5-1 and TRBJ2-1, with D tentatively TRBD1 (6 bases). In germline, CDR1 is SGHRS, CDR2 YFSETQ. Trimming shortened V by 1 base and J by 0 bases, and 14 bases separated the two germline ends. This CDR3 region has 17 residues. The CDR3 DNA reads as TGCGCCAGCAGCTTGACAGGGTATCCGAGCTCCTACAATGAGCAGTTCTTC. Translated, it gives CASSLTGYPSSYNEQFF. The full variable domain, rest sourced from reference TRBV5-1 and TRBJ2-1, is KAGVTQTPRYLIKTRGQQVTLSCSPISGHRSVSWYQQTPGQGLQFLFEYFSETQRNKGNFPGRFSGRQFSNSRSEMNVSTLELGDSALYLCASSLTGYPSSYNEQFFGPGTRLTVL.

In its sample, this clone was seen once. The chain joins TRBV12-3 or TRBV12-4 to TRBJ1-2, with D possibly TRBD1 on 6 matching bases. Trimming cost V 4 bases and J 5 bases, with 8 bases left between them. The CDR3 runs 12 residues. CDR3 DNA: TGTGCCAGCAGTTACAGGGATTATGGCTACACCTTC. The encoded protein is CASSYRDYGYTF.

The chain couples TRBV7-9 to TRBJ1-2; 7 bases map to TRBD1. Germline V gene data show CDR1 as SEHNR and CDR2 as FQNEAQ (reference sequence). This CDR3 is built from 18 residues. V shed 3 bases and J 2 bases; nucleotides not matched to a gene: 15. The CDR3 region is CASSFQGELANTNYGYTF. The CDR3 bases are TGTGCCAGCAGCTTCCAGGGGGAGCTGGCAAATACGAACTATGGCTACACCTTC.

The J gene is TRBJ2-2, the V gene TRBV6-6; tentatively, D is TRBD2 (5 bases). Trimming cost V 6 bases and J 2 bases, with 7 bases left between them. Germline loops: CDR1 MNHNY, CDR2 SVGAGI (reference sequence). CDR3 length: 13 amino acids. In nucleotides, the CDR3 is TGTGCCAGCAGGAGACTAAACACCGGGGAGCTGTTTTTT. Translating it yields CASRRLNTGELFF.

The chain is built from TRBV6-5 and TRBJ1-2; D gene uncertain. The CDR3 totals 15 residues. V shed 4 bases and J shed 2 bases, with 14 bases lying between them. Germline CDR1 reads MNHEY; CDR2 reads SVGAGI. This CDR3 is CASSSALAVNYGYTF. The CDR3 DNA reads TGTGCCAGCAGTTCTGCGCTCGCCGTAAACTATGGCTACACCTTC.

The chain carries TRBV7-8 and TRBJ1-2; possibly TRBD1 for D (5 bases). The CDR3 contains 13 residues. The ends were cut back, 5 bases at V and 8 bases at J, with 15 bases in the middle. Germline V gene lookup returns CDR1 SGHVS and CDR2 FQNEAQ. The CDR3 coding sequence is TGTGCCAGCAGCGCCCTCGGACACCCCGGCTACACCTTC. Its protein is CASSALGHPGYTF. Using reference TRBV7-8 and TRBJ1-2 for the parts outside the CDR3, the full variable domain is GAGVSQSPRYKVAKRGQDVALRCDPISGHVSLFWYQQALGQGPEFLTYFQNEAQLDKSGLPSDRFFAERPEGSVSTLKIQRTQQEDSAVYLCASSALGHPGYTFGSGTRLTVV.

As for this clone: The sample carries other DNA sequences with the same CDR3. This chain joins TRBV12-3 or TRBV12-4 and TRBJ1-1; D call uncertain. The CDR3 is made up of 13 amino acids. The V end lost 1 base, the J end lost 5 bases, and 8 bases lay between the germline ends. CDR3 region: CASSLGRGTEAFF. The CDR3 DNA reads TGTGCCAGCAGTTTAGGACGGGGTACTGAAGCTTTCTTT.